The 6 T cell receptor beta chains reported below all come from one sample, sequenced in a study of vaccination and CD4 T cells after COVID-19. The antigens of these receptors remain unknown. Sequencing of the DNA from cultured CD4+ T cells was carried out with the Oncomine TCR Beta short-read assay. Genomic DNA from cultured CD4+ T cells was extracted. Via MiXCR, TCRdb re-called the PCR reads, giving one row per CDR3 protein. Of nearly 9,500 distinct CDR3 sequences in the sample, roughly 32% are singletons; the top ten hold over 20%. Treatment specified: 10-day PBMC culture with coronavirus spike peptide pools or control peptides (ViraFEST assay). One should note that the unexposed donor's CD4+ T cells were collected before the COVID-19 pandemic (2011-2018). Sequencing input: CD4+ T cells from blood, cultured in vitro. The origin of the receptors is a human donor in good health.

Only a few counts were recorded for this clonotype. The V and J genes are TRBV12-3 or TRBV12-4 and TRBJ2-1; either TRBD1 or TRBD2 may fit D (5 bases each). The CDR3 is 13 residues long. V lost 4 bases and J 10 bases, leaving 14 bases between the germline ends. DNA for the CDR3: TGTGCCAGCAGTTCGGGACGGAGAATGGAGCAGTTCTTC. Its translation is CASSSGRRMEQFF.

This chain uses TRBV30 with TRBJ1-1; no firm D call. CDR1 and CDR2 from the germline V gene are GTSNPN and SVGIG (reference sequence). Trimming removed 1 base from V and 6 bases from J, with 9 bases in between. This CDR3 has 12 amino acids. The CDR3 DNA reads TGTGCCTGGAGTGAGGGTAGGGCTGAAGCTTTCTTT. Amino acids: CAWSEGRAEAFF.

The chain joins TRBV7-9 to TRBJ1-3; 7 bases are a match to TRBD1. Germline CDR1 and CDR2: SEHNR and FQNEAQ (reference sequence). J was trimmed by 8 bases and V by 3 bases; bases with no gene match: 7. This CDR3 region has 14 residues. As DNA, the CDR3 is TGTGCCAGCAGCTTTAGCGATACAGGGGACACCATATATTTT. It yields the protein CASSFSDTGDTIYF.

This clonotype is medium-sized in the sample. This chain links TRBV6-1 with TRBJ1-2; 7 bases are a match to TRBD1. The CDR3 runs to 13 residues. Germline CDR1 reads MNHNS; CDR2 reads SASEGT. V lost 7 bases to trimming and J lost 4 bases; unmatched junction nucleotides: 6. CDR3 sequence (DNA): TGTGCCAGCATTCCGACAGGGACCTATGGCTACACCTTC. Amino acids: CASIPTGTYGYTF.

This chain connects TRBV20-1 to TRBJ2-1; D may be TRBD2 (6 bases). The CDR3 extends over 13 amino acids. Germline CDR1 reads DFQATT; CDR2 reads SNEGSKA (reference sequence). Deletions cut 6 bases from V and 1 base from J, with 10 bases between. CDR3 loop: CSAPGLSYNEQFF. The CDR3 region has the DNA TGCAGTGCCCCCGGACTATCCTACAATGAGCAGTTCTTC.

The chain has TRBV7-9 and TRBJ2-3; 12 bases agree with TRBD2. This CDR3 has 20 residues. Looked up from germline, CDR1 is SEHNR and CDR2 is FQNEAQ (reference sequence). After removal of 5 bases from V and 5 bases from J, the junction contained 20 bases not matched to a gene. The CDR3 reads CASSHGSPASGRGYKDTQYF. The CDR3 region has the DNA TGTGCCAGCAGCCACGGGTCACCAGCTAGCGGGAGGGGTTATAAAGATACGCAGTATTTT.